The rows below give T cell receptor beta chains drawn from one sample of a study of T-cell memory formation after mild COVID-19. Using its own MiXCR run on the 5' RACE reads, TCRdb lists one record per CDR3 protein. This sample has over 500,000 distinct CDR3 sequences, with roughly a sixth found just once. Sequencing was performed on PBMCs or a T cell subset sorted from them (not recorded which). The receptors originated from an adult woman who had mild COVID-19 (a few samples of this study predate the infection). Cell type and time point are not known. The CDR3 runs from the conserved cysteine through the conserved F or W.

v_call	j_call	cdr3_aa
TRBV10-3	TRBJ2-1	CAISEGGANNEQFF
TRBV12-3/TRBV12-4	TRBJ1-1	CATVQGLNTEAFF
TRBV30	TRBJ1-2	CAWGIGTAGGYTF
TRBV6-6	TRBJ2-3	CASSSLGGESTDTQYF
TRBV5-1	TRBJ1-1	CASSLAKGLMSEAFF
TRBV11-2	TRBJ1-6	CASSMGLNNSPLHF
TRBV27	TRBJ2-2	CASSLGLAQNTGELFF
TRBV6-2/TRBV6-3	TRBJ2-7	CASRTGAGVLYEQYF
TRBV7-2	TRBJ2-2	CASSPRLAGGNLNTGELFF
TRBV12-3/TRBV12-4	TRBJ2-7	CASSRGGSEYEQYF
TRBV19	TRBJ1-5	CASSIRSGVQPQHF
TRBV5-4	TRBJ1-5	CASSLGGFGNQPQHF
TRBV20-1	TRBJ2-7	CSASRGTYEQYF
TRBV5-1	TRBJ2-5	CASSLQQETQYF
TRBV20-1	TRBJ2-1	CSARDRVAARNEQFF
TRBV30	TRBJ2-7	CAWSTRRVLFSYEQYF
TRBV9	TRBJ2-1	CASSVDPSVNYNEQFF
TRBV28	TRBJ1-2	CASRAWAGSIYGYTF
TRBV4-1	TRBJ2-1	CASSRVHGEQFF
TRBV5-1	TRBJ2-7	CASSFSTASYEQYF
TRBV7-6	TRBJ1-6	CASSTGQGGNSPLHF
TRBV12-3/TRBV12-4	TRBJ1-6	CASSPGRMGSPLHF
TRBV4-2	TRBJ2-1	CASSLAQGGDEQFF
TRBV29-1	TRBJ1-2	CSVDVPTEGAANYGYTF
TRBV9	TRBJ2-5	CASTQGETGHQETQYF
TRBV25-1	TRBJ2-3	CVLAGGRTDTQYF
TRBV24-1	TRBJ2-1	CATSPKDSPQNEQFF
TRBV29-1	TRBJ1-2	CSVEEWTVTYGYTF
TRBV4-3	TRBJ2-7	CASSQGGDYEQYF
TRBV5-1	TRBJ2-5	CASSLGGVAGGFQETQYF
TRBV9	TRBJ2-5	CASSVEGTGVQETQYF
TRBV3-1	TRBJ2-7	CASSQDTRYEQYF
TRBV6-2/TRBV6-3	TRBJ2-7	CASSYSQGRWARYEQYF
TRBV7-9	TRBJ2-2	CATQLDRVAGELFF
TRBV9	TRBJ2-1	CASSDGDGNEQFF
TRBV2	TRBJ2-5	CASSDVRGKETQYF
TRBV20-1	TRBJ2-1	CSARTQLANEQFF
TRBV24-1	TRBJ1-1	CATSANSLSNTEAFF
TRBV9	TRBJ2-5	CASSVGLAGGETQYF
TRBV6-2/TRBV6-3	TRBJ2-5	CASRATREPNRETQYF
TRBV15	TRBJ2-3	CATSNGLAGWGDTQYF
TRBV19	TRBJ2-1	CASSINRDEQFF
TRBV5-1	TRBJ2-7	CASSLTGIRYEQYF
TRBV9	TRBJ1-6	CASSLSTSGNSPLHF
TRBV6-5	TRBJ1-2	CASSPSSIDGYTF
TRBV5-5	TRBJ2-5	CASSFGATETQYF
TRBV9	TRBJ2-7	CASSVASGGATYEQYF
TRBV6-6	TRBJ2-5	CASDLGTAETQYF